This TCR beta chain was captured in a study of blood T cell repertoires in COVID-19. Trimming removed 5 bases from V and 0 bases from J, with 11 bases in between. The length of the CDR3 is 15 residues. Germline V CDR1 and CDR2: SEHNR, FQNEAQ (reference sequence). This clone was detected only a few times. Sequenced by immunoSEQ multiplex PCR; TCRdb stores in-frame clones only, minus some. The sample has hundreds of thousands of clones; 75% to 90% are singletons. This sequence was found in a woman aged 30 to 39 with active or convalescent COVID-19. The sample comprised peripheral blood. V is TRBV7-9 and J is TRBJ1-3; D remains ambiguous. The CDR3 DNA reads TGTGCCAGCAGCACCTTTGCGAGCTCTGGAAACACCATATATTTT. Translation gives CASSTFASSGNTIYF.